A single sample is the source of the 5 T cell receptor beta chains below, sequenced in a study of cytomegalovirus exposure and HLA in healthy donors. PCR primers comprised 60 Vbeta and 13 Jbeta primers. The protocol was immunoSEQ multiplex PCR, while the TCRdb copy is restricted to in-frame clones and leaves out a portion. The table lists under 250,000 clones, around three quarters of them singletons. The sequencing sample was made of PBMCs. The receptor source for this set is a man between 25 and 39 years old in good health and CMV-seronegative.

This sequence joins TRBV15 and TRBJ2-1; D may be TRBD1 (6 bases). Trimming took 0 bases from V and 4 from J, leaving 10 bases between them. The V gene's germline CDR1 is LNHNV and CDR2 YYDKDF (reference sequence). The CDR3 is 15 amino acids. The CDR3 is CATSRDRQGYNEQFF. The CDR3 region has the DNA TGTGCCACCAGCAGAGATAGGCAGGGGTACAATGAGCAGTTCTTC.

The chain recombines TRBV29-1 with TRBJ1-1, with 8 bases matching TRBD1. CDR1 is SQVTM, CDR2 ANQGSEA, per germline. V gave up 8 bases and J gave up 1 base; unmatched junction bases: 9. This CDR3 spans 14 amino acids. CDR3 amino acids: CSTLYGTGNTEAFF. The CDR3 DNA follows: TGCAGCACACTCTACGGGACAGGGAACACTGAAGCTTTCTTT.

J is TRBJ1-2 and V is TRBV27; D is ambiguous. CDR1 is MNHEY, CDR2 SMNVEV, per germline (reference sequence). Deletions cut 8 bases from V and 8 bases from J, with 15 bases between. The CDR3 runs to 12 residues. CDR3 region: CASRREAGGYTF. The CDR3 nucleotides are TGTGCCAGCCGGCGGGAGGCAGGAGGCTACACCTTC.

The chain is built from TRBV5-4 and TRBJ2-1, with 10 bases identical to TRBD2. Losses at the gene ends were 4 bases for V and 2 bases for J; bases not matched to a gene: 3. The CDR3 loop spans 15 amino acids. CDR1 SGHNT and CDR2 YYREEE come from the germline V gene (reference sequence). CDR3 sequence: CASSETSGTYNEQFF. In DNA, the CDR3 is TGTGCCAGCAGCGAAACTAGCGGGACCTACAATGAGCAGTTCTTC.

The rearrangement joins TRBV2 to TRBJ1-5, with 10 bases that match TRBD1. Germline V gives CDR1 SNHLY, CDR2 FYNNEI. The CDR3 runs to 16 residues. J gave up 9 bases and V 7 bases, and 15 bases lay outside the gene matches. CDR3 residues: CASTDSGTGAFRPQHF. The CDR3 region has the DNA TGTGCCAGCACCGATTCCGGGACAGGGGCGTTTCGGCCCCAGCATTTT.